This passage covers 13 T cell receptor beta chains from one sample sequenced in a study of CD8 T cells in Susac syndrome. An input of about 0.45 to 1 ug of RNA was subjected to reverse transcription using random hexamers. MiXCR was run by TCRdb on the immunoSEQ multiplex PCR reads, yielding one entry per CDR3 protein. The repertoire holds 100,000 to 150,000 distinct CDR3 sequences, with over 90% as singletons. Sequences were obtained from CD8+ T cells from PBMCs. The source of these receptors is a human donor with multiple sclerosis.

V usage is TRBV29-1 and J usage is TRBJ2-3, with 7 nucleotides matching TRBD2. J was trimmed by 4 bases and V by 2 bases; bases with no gene match: 9. Germline V CDR1 and CDR2: SQVTM, ANQGSEA. The CDR3 contains 15 residues. CDR3: CSVEQTAGEPDTQYF. The DNA for the CDR3 is TGCAGCGTTGAACAAACGGCGGGGGAGCCAGATACGCAGTATTTT.

The chain recombines TRBV20-1 with TRBJ1-2; TRBD1 matches at 8 bases. The CDR3 runs to 14 residues. The ends lost 1 base at V and 6 bases at J; junction bases unmatched: 7. The germline V gene has CDR1 DFQATT and CDR2 SNEGSKA (reference sequence). CDR3 bases: TGCAGTGCTAGAGCGGTGGACAGGGTTGATGGCTACACCTTC. Its protein is CSARAVDRVDGYTF.

V and J are TRBV7-6 and TRBJ2-6; a possible D gene is TRBD2 (6 bases). The V and J ends lost 5 bases and 0 bases respectively, with 14 bases between them. This CDR3 contains 17 residues. Germline assignment: CDR1 SGHVS and CDR2 FNYEAQ. The CDR3 nucleotides read TGTGCCAGCAGCCCAAGGCGGGGTTCCTCTGGGGCCAACGTCCTGACTTTC. It translates to CASSPRRGSSGANVLTF.

This chain joins TRBV12-3 or TRBV12-4 and TRBJ2-2; maybe TRBD1 (6 bases). Trimming cost V 5 bases and J 0 bases, with 16 bases left between them. The CDR3 contains 17 residues. CDR3 residues: CASSVPEGVANTGELFF. The CDR3 DNA sequence: TGTGCCAGCAGTGTCCCTGAGGGGGTCGCGAACACCGGGGAGCTGTTTTTT.

The chain has TRBV4-1 and TRBJ2-5; a possible D gene is TRBD2 (5 bases). Deletions cut 6 bases from V and 0 bases from J, with 11 bases between. From germline, CDR1 is MGHRA and CDR2 YSYEKL. The CDR3 length is 14 residues. CDR3 protein: CASRVRLYQETQYF. The CDR3 nucleotides are TGCGCCAGCAGAGTCAGACTATACCAAGAGACCCAGTACTTC.

The chain uses TRBV29-1 and TRBJ2-6, with 11 bases that match TRBD1. Trimming cost V 6 bases and J 0 bases; bases outside gene matches: 7. The CDR3 spans 17 residues. Germline V gene lookup returns CDR1 SQVTM and CDR2 ANQGSEA. The CDR3 bases are TGCAGCGTCGGTGGGGGGACAGGGGGCTCTGGGGCCAACGTCCTGACTTTC. It translates to CSVGGGTGGSGANVLTF.

Turning to this clonotype: Mismatch with germline at one junction end may stem from a read error. The genes are TRBV7-9 and TRBJ1-2; D gene ambiguous. CDR3 length: 17 amino acids. Per the germline V gene, CDR1 is SEHNR and CDR2 is FQNEAQ (reference sequence). In DNA form, the CDR3 reads TGTGCCACCAGCTCCCTCTCACCCCAGACGAAGAACTATGGCTACACCTTC. As protein: CATSSLSPQTKNYGYTF.

The V gene is TRBV6-2 or TRBV6-3, the J gene TRBJ2-2; D is ambiguous. The V gene lost 8 bases and the J gene lost 1 base, with 11 bases spanning the gap. This CDR3 comprises 14 residues. The germline V gene has CDR1 MNHEY and CDR2 SVGEGT. The chain's CDR3 is CASCERENTGELFF. The CDR3 DNA reads TGTGCCAGCTGCGAGCGAGAGAACACCGGGGAGCTGTTTTTT.

This chain joins TRBV30 and TRBJ1-6; the match to TRBD1 covers 7 bases. Germline loops: CDR1 GTSNPN, CDR2 SVGIG (reference sequence). This CDR3 has 14 residues. J was trimmed by 7 bases and V by 5 bases; bases with no gene match: 8. CDR3 in amino acids: CAWETGAGNSPLHF. CDR3 DNA sequence: TGTGCCTGGGAAACAGGGGCAGGGAATTCACCCCTCCACTTT.

This chain joins TRBV6-1 and TRBJ2-4; a weak D match, TRBD1 (6 bases). This CDR3 region has 17 residues. Germline V gene sequence: CDR1 MNHNS, CDR2 SASEGT. Trimming shortened V by 6 bases and J by 0 bases, and 18 bases separated the two germline ends. The CDR3 DNA follows: TGTGCCAGCAGGCGGAAACAGGGACCCCTAGCCAAAAACATTCAGTACTTC. Amino acid sequence: CASRRKQGPLAKNIQYF.

The gene calls are TRBV27 and TRBJ2-7; D is unresolved. V lost 2 bases and J 2 bases, leaving 16 bases between the germline ends. Germline V lookup: CDR1 MNHEY, CDR2 SMNVEV (reference sequence). The CDR3 consists of 16 residues. The CDR3 here is CASSLRTGSKAYEQYF. CDR3 in DNA: TGTGCCAGCAGTTTAAGAACCGGCAGTAAAGCCTACGAGCAGTACTTC.

The J gene is TRBJ1-1, the V gene TRBV23-1, with 7 bases aligning to TRBD1. TRBV23-1 is placed among ORFs of uncertain function. J gave up 3 bases and V 7 bases, and 14 bases lay outside the gene matches. The CDR3 extends over 16 amino acids. The CDR3 bases are TGCGCCAGCATATCCGGGACAGAGGTACGGGACACTGAAGCTTTCTTT. Translated: CASISGTEVRDTEAFF.

The V call is TRBV30, the J call TRBJ2-1, with 7 bases that match TRBD2. Germline trimming cut 2 bases from V and 1 base from J; bases unmatched to any gene: 2. Germline CDR1 is GTSNPN and CDR2 is SVGIG (reference sequence). This CDR3 spans 14 amino acids. The CDR3, as DNA: TGTGCCTGGAGTACGGGGGGTTCCTACAATGAGCAGTTCTTC. Translation: CAWSTGGSYNEQFF.